This T cell receptor (beta chain) originates from a study of TIL therapy for anti-PD-1-resistant metastatic lung cancer. In the study overall: Median patient age was 54, ranging about 38-80 years. Tumors carried a median about 1.6 non-synonymous mutations per megabase. The study, taken as a whole, reports: The baseline peripheral repertoire was partially replaced by infused TIL clonotypes that later decayed. This highly selected cohort may not generalize to typical lung cancer patients.

About this clone itself: What it recognizes is unknown.

Time point indicated: pre-treatment sample, taken before nivolumab and TIL therapy. V dropped 2 bases and J dropped 4; count of bases not matched to a gene: 3. Germline CDR1 is MNHNS and CDR2 is SASEGT. The CDR3 runs to 14 residues. The libraries were made with immunoSEQ v3. Repertoires were generated with immunoSEQ multiplex PCR, while TCRdb's copy carries only in-frame clones and drops some. This sample yields 16,000 or so clones, of which around 68% are seen a single time; around 35% belongs to the top ten. The clonotype comes from a person aged 25 to 79 with non-small cell lung cancer. This specimen was blood, taken at baseline. The V and J genes are TRBV6-1 and TRBJ2-3; 7 bases are a match to TRBD1. This CDR3 is CASSEPTGPDTQYF. The CDR3 DNA follows: TGTGCCAGCAGTGAACCGACAGGGCCAGATACGCAGTATTTT.